Below are 21 T cell receptor beta chains sequenced from a single sample in a study of T cells after yellow fever vaccination. TCRdb reprocessed the 5' RACE reads with MiXCR, giving one entry per CDR3 protein. The top ten hold around a sixth of the sample, which has approximately 610,000 distinct CDR3 sequences, about a sixth seen once. The sample here was PBMCs, taken 5 days after the first yellow fever vaccination. The origin of the receptors is a young man who received the YFV17D yellow fever vaccine.

A few counts support this clonotype. The chain links TRBV12-3 or TRBV12-4 to TRBJ2-1; TRBD2 matches 11 bases. V gave up 6 bases and J gave up 5 bases; unmatched junction bases: 3. CDR3 size: 14 residues. The CDR3 nucleotides read TGTGCCAGCAGAGCTAGCGGGGGGAACAATGAGCAGTTCTTC. Protein product: CASRASGGNNEQFF.

The genes are TRBV12-5 and TRBJ2-1, with a possible D match to TRBD1 (5 bases). The ends were cut back, 8 bases at V and 10 bases at J, with 21 bases in the middle. CDR1 and CDR2 from the germline V gene are LGHNT and FRNRAP. The CDR3 covers 14 residues. The CDR3, as DNA: TGTGCTAGTAGCCAAGGGGAATGGCTAAGAGAGCAGTTCTTC. It yields the protein CASSQGEWLREQFF. The full variable domain, completed using reference TRBV12-5 and TRBJ2-1, is DARVTQTPRHKVTEMGQEVTMRCQPILGHNTVFWYRQTMMQGLELLAYFRNRAPLDDSGMPKDRFSAEMPDATLATLKIQPSEPRDSAVYFCASSQGEWLREQFFGPGTRLTVL.

There are a few counts of this clonotype. The chain's CDR3 is CASTERPDNEKLFF. In DNA, the CDR3 is TGCGCCAGCACCGAACGTCCGGACAATGAAAAACTGTTTTTT. The gene calls are TRBV5-1 and TRBJ1-4; D is undetermined. V lost 6 bases, J lost 5 bases, and 14 bases lay in between. The CDR3 consists of 14 residues. Germline V gives CDR1 SGHRS, CDR2 YFSETQ.

This CDR3 is CASTHRQGGWNQPQHF. CDR3 in DNA: TGTGCCAGCACCCATCGACAGGGAGGGTGGAATCAGCCCCAGCATTTT. The rearrangement joins TRBV6-7 to TRBJ1-5; 7 nucleotides align to TRBD1. TRBV6-7 is an ORF for which the function is uncertain. The J segment lost 4 bases and the V segment lost 7 bases, leaving 13 bases of the junction unmatched. The CDR3 spans 16 residues.

CDR3 coding DNA: TGTGCCAGCAGTACTGGTGGGACACCCTACGAGCAGTACGTC. Encoded protein: CASSTGGTPYEQYV. V gene TRBV6-5 combines with J gene TRBJ2-7; D possibly corresponds to TRBD1 (6 bases). V dropped 5 bases and J dropped 2 bases, with 13 bases sitting between them. Germline lookup yields CDR1 MNHEY and CDR2 SVGAGI. CDR3 size: 14 residues.

This clonotype has only a few counts. The chain couples TRBV20-1 to TRBJ1-6; D unresolved. Trimming took off 1 base at V and 10 bases at J, with 8 bases between the two ends. From germline, CDR1 is DFQATT and CDR2 SNEGSKA (reference sequence). This CDR3 has 12 residues. The CDR3 coding sequence is TGCAGTGCTAGAGTCACAGACTCACCCCTCCACTTT. Amino acid sequence: CSARVTDSPLHF.

V is TRBV6-5 and J is TRBJ1-2; D might be TRBD1 (5 bases). The CDR3 length is 14 residues. Between the trimmed V and J ends, which lost 5 bases and 7 bases, there was a span of 17 bases. Germline CDR1 is MNHEY and CDR2 is SVGAGI. CDR3 sequence (DNA): TGTGCCAGCAGTCACGGGATCGGGGACGTTGGCTACACCTTC. Amino acids: CASSHGIGDVGYTF.

The V call is TRBV12-3 or TRBV12-4, the J call TRBJ2-2; TRBD2 matches at 12 bases. The J segment lost 6 bases and the V segment lost 8 bases, leaving 7 bases of the junction unmatched. The CDR3 contains 15 residues. The CDR3 spells CASFRASGGAGELFF. DNA for the CDR3: TGTGCCAGCTTTCGGGCTAGCGGGGGGGCCGGGGAGCTGTTTTTT.

Comment on this clonotype: At one boundary the junction diverges from the germline segment, which might be a read error. J is TRBJ2-5 and V is TRBV12-3 or TRBV12-4, with 9 positions matching TRBD1. The CDR3 contains 14 residues. In DNA, the CDR3 is TGTGCCAGCAGATTAGCCGGGACAGGGGAGACCCAGTACTTC. Amino acid sequence: CASRLAGTGETQYF.

The chain recombines TRBV11-2 with TRBJ1-3; D possibly corresponds to TRBD1 (5 bases). This CDR3 region has 14 residues. CDR1 is SGHAT, CDR2 FQNNGV, per germline. Trimming took 4 bases from V and 3 from J, leaving 10 bases between them. Here the CDR3 DNA reads TGTGCCAGCAGCTACCGGGGCCTTGGAAACACCATATATTTT. It encodes CASSYRGLGNTIYF.

This clonotype was detected a few times. This chain joins TRBV5-6 and TRBJ2-3; a possible D gene is TRBD2 (5 bases). From germline, CDR1 is SGHDT and CDR2 YYEEEE. V shed 2 bases and J shed 1 base, with 8 bases lying between them. The CDR3 is made up of 14 amino acids. The CDR3 loop reads CASSFRTRTDTQYF. In DNA, the CDR3 is TGTGCCAGCAGCTTCCGGACTCGCACAGATACGCAGTATTTT.

This clonotype came up a few times. The chain carries TRBV12-3 or TRBV12-4 and TRBJ2-1; unclear D gene. The V end was cut by 4 bases, the J end by 5 bases, with 12 bases between. The CDR3 loop spans 14 amino acids. The chain's CDR3 is CASSWSIPHNEQFF. The CDR3, as DNA: TGTGCCAGCAGTTGGAGCATACCCCACAATGAGCAGTTCTTC.

A single count supports this clonotype. The rearrangement uses TRBV28 and TRBJ1-2, with D perhaps matching TRBD1 (5 bases). V lost 6 bases and J lost 2, with 13 bases in between. The CDR3 sequence is 14 residues long. CDR1 is MDHEN and CDR2 is SYDVKM in the germline V gene. CDR3 in DNA: TGTGCCAGCAGAGCCGGGACGGAGAACTATGGCTACACCTTC. It specifies CASRAGTENYGYTF.

The chain couples TRBV20-1 to TRBJ1-1; no clear D. CDR3 length: 11 residues. Trimming removed 6 bases at V and 5 bases at J, with 10 bases between. Germline V lookup: CDR1 DFQATT, CDR2 SNEGSKA (reference sequence). CDR3 coding DNA: TGCAGTGCGCAGGCGATAACTGAAGCTTTCTTT. This encodes CSAQAITEAFF.

This chain connects TRBV5-1 to TRBJ1-6; D is undetermined. Trimming stripped 0 bases from V and 10 bases from J, with 11 bases between. Per the germline V gene, CDR1 is SGHRS and CDR2 is YFSETQ. This CDR3 region has 14 residues. The DNA for the CDR3 is TGCGCCAGCAGCTTGGCCTTTACAAACTCACCCCTCCACTTT. It specifies CASSLAFTNSPLHF.

This clonotype was counted only a few times. The chain couples TRBV7-2 to TRBJ2-5; no reliable D call. Germline CDR1 is SGHTA and CDR2 is FQGNSA. The CDR3 covers 13 residues. Between the trimmed V and J ends, which lost 4 bases and 5 bases, there was a span of 11 bases. The CDR3 sequence: CASSSPVGETQYF. The DNA for the CDR3 is TGTGCCAGCAGCTCCCCCGTCGGCGAGACCCAGTACTTC.

The chain uses TRBV7-3 and TRBJ2-2; 8 bases are a match to TRBD1. After removal of 5 bases from V and 5 bases from J, the junction contained 7 bases not matched to a gene. The CDR3 sequence is 15 residues long. In germline, CDR1 is SGHTA, CDR2 FQGTGA. CDR3 nucleotide sequence: TGTGCCAGCAGCCCACAGGGGGTCGGTACCGGGGAGCTGTTTTTT. Its translation: CASSPQGVGTGELFF.

Ten or more counts support this clonotype. V usage is TRBV6-4 and J usage is TRBJ2-1; D unresolved. The germline V and J ends were trimmed by 1 base and 8 bases, with 3 bases remaining between them. Germline CDR1 is MRHNA and CDR2 is SNTAGT. This CDR3 has 11 residues. CDR3 bases: TGTGCCAGCAGTGACTATGATGAGCAGTTCTTC. Its translation is CASSDYDEQFF.

This clonotype has only a few counts. The V gene is TRBV6-2 or TRBV6-3, the J gene TRBJ2-7; D ambiguous. Per the germline V gene, CDR1 is MNHEY and CDR2 is SVGEGT. Trimming took 5 bases from V and 2 from J, leaving 10 bases between them. CDR3 size: 13 residues. The chain's CDR3 is CASSNHATYEQYF. DNA for the CDR3: TGTGCCAGCAGTAATCACGCGACCTACGAGCAGTACTTC.

This clonotype occurred a few times. The gene calls are TRBV7-2 and TRBJ2-3; no clear D. This CDR3 comprises 13 residues. Germline V gene data show CDR1 as SGHTA and CDR2 as FQGNSA. The V and J ends lost 6 bases and 6 bases respectively, with 13 bases between them. The DNA of the CDR3 is TGTGCCAGCAGTCAAATGTCGCGGGATACGCAGTATTTT. This encodes CASSQMSRDTQYF.

The V call is TRBV7-2, the J call TRBJ2-5; D tentatively fits TRBD1 or TRBD2 (5 bases each). Germline V gene sequence: CDR1 SGHTA, CDR2 FQGNSA. The CDR3 has 13 residues. Trimming shortened V by 6 bases and J by 1 base, and 9 bases separated the two germline ends. Here the CDR3 DNA reads TGTGCCAGCAGGGGACCTATCCAAGAGACCCAGTACTTC. This sequence encodes CASRGPIQETQYF.